This TCR beta chain appears in the sequencing data of a study of blood T cell repertoires in COVID-19. Study details: Sites in the United States, Italy and Spain provided acute and convalescent COVID-19 samples. In each case, the material was cDNA or gDNA derived from T cells, B-cell-depleted T cells, or PBMCs.

The CDR3 contains 13 residues. V was pared by 6 bases and J by 4 bases, with 11 bases between. Per the germline V gene, CDR1 is KGHDR and CDR2 is SFDVKD. This clone was recorded only once. In the original processing: The assay estimated nucleated cells by amplifying reference gene primers. This table comes from immunoSEQ multiplex PCR, and its TCRdb copy is limited to in-frame clones, with some not included. That table is the source of V, J and clone size, and D and trimming were worked out from the DNA. The repertoire holds about 130,000 clones, with roughly nine tenths as singletons. Sequenced: peripheral blood. The source of this sequence is a woman aged 70-85 years with COVID-19, enrolled during active disease. The rearrangement uses TRBV24-1 and TRBJ1-2; maybe TRBD1 (5 bases). For the CDR3, the DNA is TGTGCCACCAGTCATAGGGGTTCCTATGGCTACACCTTC. Amino acid sequence: CATSHRGSYGYTF.